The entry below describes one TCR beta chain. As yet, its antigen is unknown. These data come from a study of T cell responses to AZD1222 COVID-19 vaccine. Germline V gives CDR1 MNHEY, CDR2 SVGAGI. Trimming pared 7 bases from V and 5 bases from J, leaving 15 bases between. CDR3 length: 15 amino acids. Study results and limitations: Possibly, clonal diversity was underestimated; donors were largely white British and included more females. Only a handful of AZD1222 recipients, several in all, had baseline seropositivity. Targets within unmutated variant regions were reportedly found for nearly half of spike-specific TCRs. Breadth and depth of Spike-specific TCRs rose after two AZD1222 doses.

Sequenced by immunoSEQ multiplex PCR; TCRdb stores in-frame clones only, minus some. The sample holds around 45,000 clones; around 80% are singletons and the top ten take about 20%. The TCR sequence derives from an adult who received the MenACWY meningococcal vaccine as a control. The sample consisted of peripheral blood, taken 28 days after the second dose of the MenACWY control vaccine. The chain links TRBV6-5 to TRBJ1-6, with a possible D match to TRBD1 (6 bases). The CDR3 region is CASTGQGTHNSPLHF. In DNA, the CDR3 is TGTGCCAGCACCGGTCAGGGGACCCATAATTCACCCCTCCACTTT.